The clone carrying this T cell receptor (beta chain) appeared a single time. Antigen specificity is unknown. This entry is derived from a study of Ad26.COV2.S vaccination and SARS-CoV-2 variants. Whole-study results and caveats: Breadth measured for non-spike TCRs was similar across vaccine and placebo recipients. Assessments of TCR breadth and depth may have underestimated the total T cell responses.

As for treatment: some 20 received Ad26.COV2.S at low or high dose, single or two shots; about 5 received placebo; per-sample allocation not given. All samples were drawn on day 63, counting from the first vaccine or placebo injection. Method: immunoSEQ multiplex PCR; TCRdb's copy keeps in-frame clones and lacks some. The data hold approximately 350,000 clones, with 80% to 90% observed a single time. This CDR3 is 16 amino acids long. From germline, CDR1 is SGHNT and CDR2 YENEEA. The J segment lost 1 base and the V segment lost 5 bases, leaving 9 bases of the junction unmatched. The rearrangement links TRBV11-3 to TRBJ2-5; 8 bases align to TRBD2. The receptor comes from a person between 18 and 60 years old who received the Ad26.COV2.S COVID-19 vaccine or a placebo. The sample here was peripheral blood, taken in a trial of Ad26.COV2.S vaccine versus placebo. CDR3 sequence: CASSDRVSGGQETQYF. CDR3 nucleotide sequence: TGTGCCAGCAGCGATAGGGTCAGCGGGGGCCAAGAGACCCAGTACTTC.